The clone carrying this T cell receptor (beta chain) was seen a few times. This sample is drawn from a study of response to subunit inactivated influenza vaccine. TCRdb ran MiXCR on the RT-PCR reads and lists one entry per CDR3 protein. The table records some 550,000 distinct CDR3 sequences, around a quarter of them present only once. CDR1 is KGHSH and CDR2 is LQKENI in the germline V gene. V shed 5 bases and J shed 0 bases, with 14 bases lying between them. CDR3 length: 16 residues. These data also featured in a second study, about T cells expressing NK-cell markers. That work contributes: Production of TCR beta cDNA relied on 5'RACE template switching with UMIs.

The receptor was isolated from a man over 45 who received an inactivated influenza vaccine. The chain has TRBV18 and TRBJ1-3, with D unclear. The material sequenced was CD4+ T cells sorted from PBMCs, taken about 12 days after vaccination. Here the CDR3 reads CASSASEGNSGNTIYF. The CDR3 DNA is TGTGCCAGCTCAGCCTCAGAAGGAAACTCTGGAAACACCATATATTTT.